This T cell receptor beta chain appears in the sequencing data of a study of cytomegalovirus exposure and HLA in healthy donors. With V trimmed by 3 bases and J by 0 bases, 10 bases remained unmatched. Per the germline V gene, CDR1 is ENHRY and CDR2 is SYGVKD. This CDR3 spans 19 amino acids. This clone was observed once. PCR involved 60 Vbeta and 13 Jbeta primers. The repertoire was sequenced with immunoSEQ multiplex PCR; TCRdb's copy has only in-frame clones and lacks some. The table includes around 200,000 clones, 75% to 85% detected once. The source is a boy aged 5-17 years in good health and CMV-seronegative. The chain is built from TRBV10-3 and TRBJ2-2; 10 bases fit TRBD2. The sample comprised PBMCs. The CDR3 sequence: CAISEGFLAGVPNTGELFF. The CDR3, as DNA: TGTGCCATCAGTGAAGGATTCCTAGCGGGAGTACCGAACACCGGGGAGCTGTTTTTT.